This record concerns one T cell receptor (beta chain) sequence. Antigen unknown. This entry comes from a study of cytomegalovirus exposure and HLA in healthy donors. Study-wide context: The same platform was used for the roughly 120 validation repertoires as for the roughly 700 first-cohort repertoires, as reported in a later analysis.

CDR3 length equals 17 residues. Germline V CDR1 and CDR2: MDHEN, SYDVKM. The V and J ends lost 5 bases and 8 bases, in that order; junction bases with no gene match: 17. The study, taken as a whole, reports: 164 TCR beta chains were listed as cytomegalovirus-associated.

Data came from immunoSEQ multiplex PCR; TCRdb stores just in-frame clones and leaves some out. Here the sample spans some 120,000 clones, 70% to 90% being singletons. Sequencing input: PBMCs. This receptor was taken from a woman under 30 in good health and CMV-seronegative. The V call is TRBV28, the J call TRBJ1-2; 10 bases map to TRBD1. CDR3 protein: CASSPSPGTGETMGYTF. Written as DNA, the CDR3 is TGTGCCAGCAGTCCGAGTCCCGGGACAGGGGAGACCATGGGCTACACCTTC.